This T cell receptor (beta chain) derives from a study of CD8+ T cells in alopecia areata. Study overall: In an open-label trial, patients got 5 to 10 mg tofacitinib twice daily. General study results and limits: When scalp samples are sequenced, resident alphabeta T cells of normal skin are also captured. Affected scalp, especially in alopecia totalis/universalis, had a higher clonality than normal scalp did.

Researchers gathered lesional scalp punch biopsies and peripheral blood from patients with alopecia areata. J lost 1 base, V lost 5 bases, and 4 bases had no gene match. Germline V CDR1 and CDR2: GTSNPN, SVGIG (reference sequence). This CDR3 region has 14 residues. In the case of this clone: Its antigen remains unknown.

RNA extraction was followed by reverse transcription into cDNA, which acted as the sequencing template. TCRdb's table, derived via immunoSEQ multiplex PCR, lists solely in-frame clones and lacks some. This table has roughly 200,000 clones, roughly 65% appearing once. The source material was CD4+ T cells sorted from blood, sampled at week 0. V gene TRBV30 combines with J gene TRBJ2-3; 9 bases agree with TRBD2. This sequence was found in a human donor with alopecia areata. In DNA form, the CDR3 reads TGTGCCTGGGGGGCTAGCGGGGGCACAGATACGCAGTATTTT. Translated: CAWGASGGTDTQYF.